The 18 T cell receptor beta chains reported below all come from one sample, sequenced in a study of blood T cells in healthy people across ages. A second PCR, run for 7 to 11 cycles, used a sample-barcoded 5' primer plus a J-beta primer mix. TCRdb re-called the 5' RACE reads with MiXCR, one entry per CDR3 protein. This table has about 680,000 distinct CDR3 sequences, around half appearing once. Sequenced: blood. These receptors came from a woman aged 60 to 75 in good health.

The V gene is TRBV6-2 or TRBV6-3, the J gene TRBJ2-1; possibly TRBD2 for D (6 bases). V lost 5 bases and J 2 bases, leaving 13 bases between the germline ends. CDR3 length equals 15 residues. The germline V gene encodes CDR1 MNHEY and CDR2 SVGEGT. CDR3 protein: CASSTSGSPYNEQFF. In nucleotides, the CDR3 is TGTGCCAGCAGTACCAGCGGGTCACCCTACAATGAGCAGTTCTTC.

V usage is TRBV5-1 and J usage is TRBJ2-6; 8 bases align to TRBD1. Germline CDR1 is SGHRS and CDR2 is YFSETQ. This CDR3 contains 18 residues. The V segment lost 7 bases and the J segment 0 bases; nucleotides outside the gene matches: 12. CDR3 region: CASDSGTGPTSGANVLTF. In DNA form, the CDR3 reads TGCGCCAGCGATTCTGGGACAGGTCCTACCTCTGGGGCCAACGTCCTGACTTTC.

The chain is built from TRBV7-2 and TRBJ2-1; the match to TRBD2 covers 7 bases. CDR1 and CDR2 from the germline V gene are SGHTA and FQGNSA. V lost 5 bases and J lost 1; bases outside the gene matches: 5. This CDR3 comprises 15 residues. The CDR3 is CASSEGLPSYNEQFF. The CDR3 coding sequence is TGTGCCAGCAGCGAGGGACTACCTTCCTACAATGAGCAGTTCTTC.

As concerns this clonotype: The germline gene is not matched at one end of the junction; a read error may be the cause. This sequence joins TRBV20-1 and TRBJ1-2; possibly TRBD1 for D (6 bases). Germline loops: CDR1 DFQATT, CDR2 SNEGSKA (reference sequence). The CDR3 contains 14 residues. In DNA, the CDR3 is TGCAGTGCTCGAGACCCACAGGGAGGGGATGGCTACACCTTC. Amino acids: CSARDPQGGDGYTF.

This clonotype was counted a few times. V is TRBV7-2 and J is TRBJ2-7; TRBD2 aligns across 7 bases. Germline V gene lookup returns CDR1 SGHTA and CDR2 FQGNSA. This CDR3 comprises 14 residues. The ends lost 8 bases at V and 2 bases at J; junction bases unmatched: 9. DNA for the CDR3: TGTGCCAGCGCCTGGGGAGGGTCTCCCTACGAGCAGTACTTC. This codes for CASAWGGSPYEQYF.

Of note for this clonotype: A read error may produce the germline difference seen at one junction end. This chain connects TRBV5-5 to TRBJ2-1; the D gene is possibly TRBD1 (5 bases). The length of the CDR3 is 17 residues. Germline V gives CDR1 SGHKS, CDR2 YYEKEE (reference sequence). DNA of the CDR3: TGCGCCAGCAGCTTGGCCAGGGCGCCCCGTTCCTACAATGAGCGGTTCTTC. Its translation: CASSLARAPRSYNERFF.

This clonotype has at least ten counts. The chain joins TRBV20-1 to TRBJ1-3; no clear D gene. V was shortened by 3 bases and J by 0 bases, with 6 bases between the two germline ends. This CDR3 comprises 13 residues. Germline V gene data show CDR1 as DFQATT and CDR2 as SNEGSKA (reference sequence). The CDR3 reads CSASIYSGNTIYF. The CDR3, as DNA: TGCAGTGCTAGTATATACTCTGGAAACACCATATATTTT.

This clonotype was observed a handful of times. The gene calls are TRBV19 and TRBJ2-1; D call uncertain. V was pared by 6 bases and J by 0 bases, with 9 bases between. Per the germline V gene, CDR1 is LNHDA and CDR2 is SQIVND (reference sequence). The CDR3 loop spans 14 amino acids. The chain's CDR3 is CASRDWSSYNEQFF. CDR3 DNA: TGTGCCAGTAGAGACTGGAGCTCCTACAATGAGCAGTTCTTC. Full variable domain (remainder filled in from reference TRBV19 and TRBJ2-1): DGGITQSPKYLFRKEGQNVTLSCEQNLNHDAMYWYRQDPGQGLRLIYYSQIVNDFQKGDIAEGYSVSREKKESFPLTVTSAQKNPTAFYLCASRDWSSYNEQFFGPGTRLTVL.

This chain links TRBV12-3 or TRBV12-4 with TRBJ1-6; maybe TRBD1 (6 bases). This CDR3 has 14 residues. Trimming left V 7 bases short and J 8 bases short, with 15 bases between. The CDR3 spells CASTRGKGYSPLHF. DNA of the CDR3: TGTGCCAGCACTAGGGGGAAAGGTTATTCACCCCTCCACTTT.

This clonotype turned up a few times. The chain links TRBV5-1 to TRBJ2-5, with TRBD1 identical over 10 bases. The V gene end was trimmed by 5 bases and the J gene end by 3 bases; junction bases not matched to a gene: 4. CDR1 and CDR2 from the germline V gene are SGHRS and YFSETQ. This CDR3 comprises 14 residues. The CDR3 nucleotides are TGCGCCAGCAGTACAGGGACAGGGGAAGAGACCCAGTACTTC. Its protein is CASSTGTGEETQYF.

The chain combines TRBV6-2 or TRBV6-3 with TRBJ2-7, with 7 bases lining up with TRBD1. The length of the CDR3 is 15 residues. The V gene end was trimmed by 5 bases and the J gene end by 0 bases; junction bases not matched to a gene: 7. The germline CDR1 and CDR2 sequences are MNHEY and SVGEGT. The CDR3 DNA follows: TGTGCCAGCAGTCTTGACAGGGAGCTCTCCTACGAGCAGTACTTC. Translation: CASSLDRELSYEQYF.

A few counts support this clonotype. The V gene is TRBV20-1, the J gene TRBJ2-7; weak D call: TRBD2 (6 bases). The CDR3 sequence is 16 residues long. Germline CDR1 reads DFQATT; CDR2 reads SNEGSKA (reference sequence). V lost 3 bases and J 2 bases, leaving 20 bases between the germline ends. CDR3: CSASIPREGRAYEQYF. The CDR3 nucleotides are TGCAGTGCTAGCATACCGCGGGAAGGCCGGGCCTACGAGCAGTACTTC.

CDR3 sequence (DNA): TGCAGTGCTAGAGATCCTAGCGGGAGACGCTACAATGAGCAGTTCTTC. Translation gives CSARDPSGRRYNEQFF. V and J are TRBV20-1 and TRBJ2-1; TRBD2 matches at 10 bases. Per the germline V gene, CDR1 is DFQATT and CDR2 is SNEGSKA (reference sequence). The CDR3 consists of 16 residues. Germline trimming cut 0 bases from V and 3 bases from J; bases unmatched to any gene: 5.

The chain employs TRBV7-2 and TRBJ2-5, with D possibly being TRBD2 (6 bases). Germline CDR1 reads SGHTA; CDR2 reads FQGNSA. This CDR3 comprises 14 residues. Trimming took off 4 bases at V and 5 bases at J, with 14 bases between the two ends. The CDR3 is CASSSGRSGETQYF. For the CDR3, the DNA is TGTGCCAGCAGCTCCGGAAGGAGCGGGGAGACCCAGTACTTC.

The CDR3 nucleotides read TGTGCCAGCAGTTACTTTACTAGCTCCTACAATGAGCAGTTCTTC. This sequence encodes CASSYFTSSYNEQFF. The chain has TRBV6-2 or TRBV6-3 and TRBJ2-1, with a weak D call TRBD2 (5 bases). Germline V gene data show CDR1 as MNHEY and CDR2 as SVGEGT. V lost 1 base, J lost 0 bases, and 7 bases lay in between. CDR3 length: 15 residues.

The chain recombines TRBV9 with TRBJ1-1; D gene unclear. Germline V gene lookup returns CDR1 SGDLS and CDR2 YYNGEE. The V and J ends lost 4 bases and 0 bases respectively, with 16 bases between them. The CDR3 runs 16 residues. The chain's CDR3 is CASSKSIVVVNTEAFF. The CDR3 DNA reads TGTGCCAGCAGCAAATCCATAGTGGTGGTGAACACTGAAGCTTTCTTT.

This chain's CDR3 is CASSRGGGLAKNIQYF. CDR3 nucleotides: TGTGCCAGCAGCCGAGGGGGAGGGCTAGCCAAAAACATTCAGTACTTC. The chain couples TRBV7-6 to TRBJ2-4; weak D call: TRBD2 (7 bases). The CDR3 covers 16 residues. V was trimmed by 5 bases and J by 0 bases, leaving 14 bases between them. Germline V CDR1 and CDR2: SGHVS, FNYEAQ.

V gene TRBV29-1 combines with J gene TRBJ2-1, with TRBD2 matching 8 bases. This CDR3 comprises 14 residues. Germline V gene data show CDR1 as SQVTM and CDR2 as ANQGSEA. Unmatched junction bases numbered 10, after V lost 6 bases and J lost 6 bases. CDR3 coding DNA: TGCAGCGTCGACCGGCTAGCGGGTTTCAATGAGCAGTTCTTC. This translates into CSVDRLAGFNEQFF.